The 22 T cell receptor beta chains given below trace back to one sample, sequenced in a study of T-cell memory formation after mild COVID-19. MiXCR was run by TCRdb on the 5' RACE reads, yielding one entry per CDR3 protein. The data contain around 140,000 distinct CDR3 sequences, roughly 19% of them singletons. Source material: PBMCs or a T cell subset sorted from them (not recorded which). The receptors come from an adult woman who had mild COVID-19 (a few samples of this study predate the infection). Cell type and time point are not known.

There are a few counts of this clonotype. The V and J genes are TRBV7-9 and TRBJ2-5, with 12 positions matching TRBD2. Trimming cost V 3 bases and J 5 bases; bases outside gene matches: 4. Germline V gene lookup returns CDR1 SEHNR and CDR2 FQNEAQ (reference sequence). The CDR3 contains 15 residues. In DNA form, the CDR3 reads TGTGCCAGCAGCTTGACTAGCGGGAGATGGGAGACCCAGTACTTC. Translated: CASSLTSGRWETQYF.

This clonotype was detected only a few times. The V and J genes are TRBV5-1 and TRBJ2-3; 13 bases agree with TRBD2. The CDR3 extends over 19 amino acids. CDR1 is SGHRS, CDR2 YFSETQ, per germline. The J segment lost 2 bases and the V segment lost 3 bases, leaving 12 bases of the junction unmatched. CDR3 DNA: TGCGCCAGCAGCTCGCCCCAACTAGCGGGGGGGGCCCCCACAGATACGCAGTATTTT. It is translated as CASSSPQLAGGAPTDTQYF.

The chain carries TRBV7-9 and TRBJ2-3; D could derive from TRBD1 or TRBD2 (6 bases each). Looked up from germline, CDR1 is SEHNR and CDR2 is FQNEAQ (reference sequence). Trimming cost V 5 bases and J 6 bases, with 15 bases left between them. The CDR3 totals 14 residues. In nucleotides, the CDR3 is TGTGCCAGCAGCCCCGGGGGCGGGAAGGATACGCAGTATTTT. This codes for CASSPGGGKDTQYF. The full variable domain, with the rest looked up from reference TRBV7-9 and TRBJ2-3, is DTGVSQNPRHKITKRGQNVTFRCDPISEHNRLYWYRQTLGQGPEFLTYFQNEAQLEKSRLLSDRFSAERPKGSFSTLEIQRTEQGDSAMYLCASSPGGGKDTQYFGPGTRLTVL.

The CDR3 protein is CASSTTSAAERNTQYF. In DNA, the CDR3 is TGTGCCAGCAGTACCACGAGCGCCGCCGAGCGGAATACGCAGTATTTT. The V and J genes are TRBV6-1 and TRBJ2-3, with a tentative D call TRBD2 (5 bases). V lost 5 bases, J lost 7 bases, and 22 bases lay in between. The CDR3 totals 16 residues. Germline-derived CDR1 and CDR2 are MNHNS and SASEGT.

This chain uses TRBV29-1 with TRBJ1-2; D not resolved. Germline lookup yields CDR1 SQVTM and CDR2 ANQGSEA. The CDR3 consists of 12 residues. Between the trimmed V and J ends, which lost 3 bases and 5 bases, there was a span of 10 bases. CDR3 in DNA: TGCAGCGTTGAGGGAGGACCGTATGGCTACACCTTC. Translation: CSVEGGPYGYTF.

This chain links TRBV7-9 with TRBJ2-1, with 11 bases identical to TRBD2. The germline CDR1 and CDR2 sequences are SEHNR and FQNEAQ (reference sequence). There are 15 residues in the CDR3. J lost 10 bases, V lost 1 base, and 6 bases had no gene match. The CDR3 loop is CASSLVALAGGEQFF. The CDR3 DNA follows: TGTGCCAGCAGCTTAGTGGCTCTAGCGGGAGGAGAGCAGTTCTTC.

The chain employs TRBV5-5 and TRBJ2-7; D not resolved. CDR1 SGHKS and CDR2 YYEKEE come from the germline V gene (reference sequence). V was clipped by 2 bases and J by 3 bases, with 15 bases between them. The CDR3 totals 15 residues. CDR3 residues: CASSFLAAAGYEQYF. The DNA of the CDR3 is TGTGCCAGCAGCTTTCTCGCCGCGGCCGGCTACGAGCAGTACTTC.

The CDR3 coding sequence is TGTGCCAGCAAAACACAGGGGGTGACAGATACGCAGTATTTT. Residues: CASKTQGVTDTQYF. The chain has TRBV7-2 and TRBJ2-3; 8 bases are a match to TRBD1. CDR1 and CDR2 from the germline V gene are SGHTA and FQGNSA. V shed 7 bases, J shed 3 bases, and the junction held 6 bases outside the gene matches. This CDR3 spans 14 amino acids. Looking up the rest from reference TRBV7-2 and TRBJ2-3 gives the full variable domain: GAGVSQSPSNKVTEKGKDVELRCDPISGHTALYWYRQSLGQGLEFLIYFQGNSAPDKSGLPSDRFSAERTGGSVSTLTIQRTQQEDSAVYLCASKTQGVTDTQYFGPGTRLTVL.

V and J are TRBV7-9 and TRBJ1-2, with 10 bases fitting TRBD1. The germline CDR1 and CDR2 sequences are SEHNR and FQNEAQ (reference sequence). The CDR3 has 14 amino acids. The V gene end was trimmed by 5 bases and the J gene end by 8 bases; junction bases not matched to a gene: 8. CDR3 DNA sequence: TGTGCCAGCAGCAACACCGGGACAGGGGTCGGCTACACCTTC. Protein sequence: CASSNTGTGVGYTF.

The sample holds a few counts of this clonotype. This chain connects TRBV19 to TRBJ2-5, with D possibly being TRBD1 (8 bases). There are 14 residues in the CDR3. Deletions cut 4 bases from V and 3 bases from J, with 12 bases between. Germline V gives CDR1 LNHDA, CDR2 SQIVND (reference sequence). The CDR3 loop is CASSSTGGEETQYF. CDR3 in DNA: TGTGCCAGTAGTAGCACAGGGGGGGAAGAGACCCAGTACTTC.

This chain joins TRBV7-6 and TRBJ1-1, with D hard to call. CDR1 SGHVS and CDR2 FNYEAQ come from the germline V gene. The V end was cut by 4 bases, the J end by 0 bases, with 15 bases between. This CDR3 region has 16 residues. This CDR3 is CASSSRWRRMNTEAFF. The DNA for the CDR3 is TGTGCCAGCAGCTCGCGATGGAGGCGGATGAACACTGAAGCTTTCTTT.

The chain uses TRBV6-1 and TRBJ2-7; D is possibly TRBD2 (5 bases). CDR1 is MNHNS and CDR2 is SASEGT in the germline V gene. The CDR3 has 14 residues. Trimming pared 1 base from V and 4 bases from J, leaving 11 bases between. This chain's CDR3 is CASSEGRRFYEQYF. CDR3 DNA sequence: TGTGCCAGCAGTGAAGGTCGGAGGTTTTACGAGCAGTACTTC.

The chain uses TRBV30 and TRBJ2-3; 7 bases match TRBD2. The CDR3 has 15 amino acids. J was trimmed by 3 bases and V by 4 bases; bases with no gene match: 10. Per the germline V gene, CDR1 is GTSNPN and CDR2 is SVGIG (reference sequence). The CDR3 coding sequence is TGTGCCTGGATGGCGGGGTCCGGGAGGACAGATACGCAGTATTTT. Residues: CAWMAGSGRTDTQYF. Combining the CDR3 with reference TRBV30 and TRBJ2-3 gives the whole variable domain SQTIHQWPATLVQPVGSPLSLECTVEGTSNPNLYWYRQAAGRGLQLLFYSVGIGQISSEVPQNLSASRPQDRQFILSSKKLLLSDSGFYLCAWMAGSGRTDTQYFGPGTRLTVL.

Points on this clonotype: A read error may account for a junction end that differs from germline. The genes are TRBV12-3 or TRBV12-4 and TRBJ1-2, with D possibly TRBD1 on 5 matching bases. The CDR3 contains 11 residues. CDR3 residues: CASSLDRTKHF. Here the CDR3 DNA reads TGTGCCAGCAGTTTAGACAGGACCAAGCACTTC.

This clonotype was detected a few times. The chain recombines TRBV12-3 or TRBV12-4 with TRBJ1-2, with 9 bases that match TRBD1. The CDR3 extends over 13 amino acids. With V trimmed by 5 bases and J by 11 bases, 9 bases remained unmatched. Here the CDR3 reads CASSRGQGPRYTF. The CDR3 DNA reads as TGTGCCAGCAGTCGAGGACAGGGGCCTCGGTACACCTTC.

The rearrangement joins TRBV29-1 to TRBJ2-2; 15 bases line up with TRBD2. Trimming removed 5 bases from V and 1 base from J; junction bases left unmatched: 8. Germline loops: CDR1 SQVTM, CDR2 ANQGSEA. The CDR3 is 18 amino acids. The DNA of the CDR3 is TGCAGCGTTCCTGGCACGGGACTAGCGGGAGGGAACACCGGGGAGCTGTTTTTT. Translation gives CSVPGTGLAGGNTGELFF.

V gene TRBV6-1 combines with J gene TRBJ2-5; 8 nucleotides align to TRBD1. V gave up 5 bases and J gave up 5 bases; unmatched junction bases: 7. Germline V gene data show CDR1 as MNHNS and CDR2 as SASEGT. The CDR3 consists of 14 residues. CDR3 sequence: CASSHAGGRETQYF. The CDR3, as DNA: TGTGCCAGCAGTCACGCAGGGGGCCGGGAGACCCAGTACTTC.

CDR3 residues: CATSDRTGFSETQYF. In DNA, the CDR3 is TGTGCCACCAGTGACCGAACAGGGTTTTCGGAGACCCAGTACTTC. The genes are TRBV24-1 and TRBJ2-5; maybe TRBD1 (6 bases). There are 15 residues in the CDR3. Germline V lookup: CDR1 KGHDR, CDR2 SFDVKD. Between the trimmed V and J ends, which lost 4 bases and 5 bases, there was a span of 16 bases.

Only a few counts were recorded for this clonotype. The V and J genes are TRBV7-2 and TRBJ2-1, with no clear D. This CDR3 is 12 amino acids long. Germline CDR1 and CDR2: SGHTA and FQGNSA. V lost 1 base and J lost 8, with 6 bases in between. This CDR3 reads CASSLDRYEQFF. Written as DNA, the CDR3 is TGTGCCAGCAGCTTAGACCGCTATGAGCAGTTCTTC.

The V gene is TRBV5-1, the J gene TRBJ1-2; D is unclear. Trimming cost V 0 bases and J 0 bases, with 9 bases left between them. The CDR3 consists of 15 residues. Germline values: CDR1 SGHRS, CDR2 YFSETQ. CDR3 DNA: TGCGCCAGCAGCTTGGGTAGGGAGTCTAACTATGGCTACACCTTC. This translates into CASSLGRESNYGYTF. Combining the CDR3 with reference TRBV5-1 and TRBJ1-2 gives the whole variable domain KAGVTQTPRYLIKTRGQQVTLSCSPISGHRSVSWYQQTPGQGLQFLFEYFSETQRNKGNFPGRFSGRQFSNSRSEMNVSTLELGDSALYLCASSLGRESNYGYTFGSGTRLTVV.

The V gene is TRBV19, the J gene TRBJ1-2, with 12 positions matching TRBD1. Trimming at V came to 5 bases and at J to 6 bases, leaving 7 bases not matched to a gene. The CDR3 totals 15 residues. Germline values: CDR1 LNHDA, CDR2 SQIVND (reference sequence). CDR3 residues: CASSLPGQGADGYTF. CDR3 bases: TGTGCCAGTAGTCTACCGGGACAGGGGGCTGATGGCTACACCTTC.

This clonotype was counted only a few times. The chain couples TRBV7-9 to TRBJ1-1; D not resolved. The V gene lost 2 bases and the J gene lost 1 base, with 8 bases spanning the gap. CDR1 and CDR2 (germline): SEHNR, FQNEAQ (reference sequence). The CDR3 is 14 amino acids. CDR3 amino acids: CASSLPEPNTEAFF. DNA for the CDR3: TGTGCCAGCAGCTTACCGGAGCCGAACACTGAAGCTTTCTTT.